This T cell receptor beta chain was identified in a study of blood T cell repertoires in COVID-19. About the research overall: Italy, Spain and the United States were the sources of the convalescent and acute COVID-19 samples. The analysed material was cDNA or gDNA that came from T cells, B-cell-depleted T cells, or PBMCs.

The germline CDR1 and CDR2 sequences are WSHSY and SAAADI. V was clipped by 4 bases and J by 5 bases, with 8 bases between them. The CDR3 loop spans 12 amino acids. Study processing details: Amplification of reference gene primers was used by the study to estimate nucleated cell counts. The protocol was immunoSEQ multiplex PCR, while the TCRdb copy is restricted to in-frame clones and leaves out a portion. That table furnishes V, J and clone size, whereas the DNA furnished D and trimming. The table shows around 300,000 clones, with roughly nine tenths occurring only once. V gene TRBV10-2 combines with J gene TRBJ2-5; D ambiguous. The sequence came from a man between 18 and 29 years old with active or convalescent COVID-19. The sequenced sample was peripheral blood. The CDR3 reads CASSAETETQYF. CDR3 DNA sequence: TGCGCCAGCAGTGCAGAGACTGAGACCCAGTACTTC.